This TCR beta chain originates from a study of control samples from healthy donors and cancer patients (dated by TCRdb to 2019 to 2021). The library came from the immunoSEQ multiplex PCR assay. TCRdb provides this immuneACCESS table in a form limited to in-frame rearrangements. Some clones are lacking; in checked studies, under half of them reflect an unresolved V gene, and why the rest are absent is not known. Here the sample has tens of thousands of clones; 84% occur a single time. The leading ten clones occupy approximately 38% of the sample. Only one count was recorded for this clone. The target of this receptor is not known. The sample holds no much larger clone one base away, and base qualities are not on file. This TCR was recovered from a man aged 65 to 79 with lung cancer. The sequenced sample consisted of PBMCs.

The CDR3 sequence is CASSRDSYNSPLHF. The nucleotides are TGTGCCAGCAGCAGGGACTCCTATAATTCACCCCTCCACTTT. The chain links TRBV6-5 with TRBJ1-6; the D segment could be TRBD1, given 5 matching bases. A distance of 6 bases separates the germline ends of V and J, which lose 6 bases and 0 bases respectively. In the germline V gene, CDR1 corresponds to MNHEY and CDR2 to SVGAGI. Inclusive of the bounding cysteine and phenylalanine, the CDR3 is 14 residues long. Only CDR3 DNA is held: 42 bases, read in frame from base 1.